A selection of T cell receptor beta chains follows, all from one sample in a study of memory CD4+ T cells and cytomegalovirus serostatus. Assay used: immunoSEQ multiplex PCR; TCRdb lists only in-frame clones, some missing. Among roughly 50,000 clones listed, less than 80% were seen once. The sequencing input was memory CD4+ T cells from blood. The receptors shown here come from an adult in good health and CMV-seronegative. CDR3s include the opening cysteine and the closing phenylalanine or tryptophan. The D gene is left open where the match is weak. Size tells how often a clone was seen (once, few, many) or the class of an expanded clone, and some rows leave it out.

abundance	d_gene	v_gene	j_gene	CDR3aa	CDR3nt
once	NA	TRBV6-1	TRBJ1-2	CASSARGTGGYTF	TGTGCCAGCAGTGCTCGAGGTACGGGGGGCTACACCTTC
once	NA	TRBV6-5	TRBJ1-5	CASSESGRQPQHF	TGTGCCAGCAGTGAATCAGGGCGGCAGCCCCAGCATTTT
once	TRBD1	TRBV28	TRBJ1-5	CASSWDRDQPQHF	TGTGCCAGCAGTTGGGACAGGGATCAGCCCCAGCATTTT
NA	NA	TRBV4-1	TRBJ1-3	CASSQVGGRQRTGNTIYF	TGCGCCAGCAGCCAAGTCGGCGGACGCCAGAGGACTGGAAACACCATATATTTT
NA	NA	TRBV6-1	TRBJ2-1	CASSALPGVGEQFF	TGTGCCAGCAGTGCCCTACCCGGAGTGGGTGAGCAGTTCTTC
NA	NA	TRBV2	TRBJ1-2	CASTYRSGDGYTF	TGTGCCAGCACCTACCGGAGCGGGGATGGCTACACCTTC
NA	NA	TRBV20-1	TRBJ2-7	CSAQDRSEQYF	TGCAGTGCTCAGGACCGATCCGAGCAGTACTTC
NA	TRBD1	TRBV6-1	TRBJ1-6	CASSESGGTSPLHF	TGTGCCAGCAGTGAGTCAGGGGGCACGTCACCCCTCCACTTT
NA	TRBD1	TRBV5-1	TRBJ2-7	CASQHLLVATGEYEQYF	TGCGCCAGCCAACACCTTCTTGTGGCCACAGGGGAGTACGAGCAGTACTTC
NA	NA	TRBV20-1	TRBJ2-5	CSAETQYF	TGCAGTGCGGAGACCCAGTACTTC
NA	NA	TRBV7-9	TRBJ2-7	CASSPPGSGSYEQYF	TGTGCCAGCAGCCCCCCCGGTAGCGGCTCCTACGAGCAGTACTTC